This T cell receptor beta chain was profiled in a study of brain metastases from non-small cell lung cancer. Broader study findings: Fewer infiltrating T cells were found in brain metastases than primaries. Compared with their matched primary tumors, around 60% of brain metastases showed expanded T-cell clones. TCR repertoires overlapped largely between brain metastases and matched primaries.

This table comes from immunoSEQ multiplex PCR, and its TCRdb copy is limited to in-frame clones, with some not included. The sample has approximately 2,500 clones, approximately 80% seen once. Germline V gene lookup returns CDR1 SGHDT and CDR2 YYEEEE. The CDR3 is 15 amino acids. Trimming took 5 bases from V and 7 from J; bases not matched to a gene: 13. On this clone itself: Its target is not known.

The clonotype originates from a donor aged 40 or over with non-small cell lung cancer. This chain uses TRBV5-6 with TRBJ2-7, with TRBD1 matching over 9 bases. The sample taken for sequencing was tissue from a brain metastasis. CDR3 in amino acids: CASRGAGTGLEEQYF. The CDR3 nucleotides are TGTGCCAGCAGGGGGGCGGGGACAGGGCTAGAAGAGCAGTACTTC. The full variable domain, in which reference TRBV5-6 and TRBJ2-7 provide the parts outside the CDR3, is DAGVTQSPTHLIKTRGQQVTLRCSPKSGHDTVSWYQQALGQGPQFIFQYYEEEERQRGNFPDRFSGHQFPNYSSELNVNALLLGDSALYLCASRGAGTGLEEQYFGPGTRLTVT.